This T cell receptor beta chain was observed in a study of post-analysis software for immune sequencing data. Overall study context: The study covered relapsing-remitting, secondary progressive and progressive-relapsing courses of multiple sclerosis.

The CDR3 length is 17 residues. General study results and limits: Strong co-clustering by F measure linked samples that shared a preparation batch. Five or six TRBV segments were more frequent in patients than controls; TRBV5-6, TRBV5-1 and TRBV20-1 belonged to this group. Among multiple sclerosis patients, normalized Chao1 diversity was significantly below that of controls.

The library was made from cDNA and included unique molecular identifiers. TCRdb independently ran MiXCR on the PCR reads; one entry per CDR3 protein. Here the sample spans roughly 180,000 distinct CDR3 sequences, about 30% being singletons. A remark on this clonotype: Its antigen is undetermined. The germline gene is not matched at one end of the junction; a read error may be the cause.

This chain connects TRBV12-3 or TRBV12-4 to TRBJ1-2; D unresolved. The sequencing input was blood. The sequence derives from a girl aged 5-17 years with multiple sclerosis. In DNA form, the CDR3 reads TGTGCCAGCAGTTTATCGAGTGGAGCGCCGGGTGGTAATGGCCACACCTTC. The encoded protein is CASSLSSGAPGGNGHTF.